This TCR beta chain originates from a study of identical twins. TCRdb used MiXCR to reprocess the 5' RACE reads, holding one entry per CDR3 protein. The sample shows fewer than 550,000 distinct CDR3 sequences, approximately 15% of them seen only once. This clonotype was counted ten times or more. Per germline, CDR1 DFQATT and CDR2 SNEGSKA (reference sequence). The CDR3 covers 12 residues. Trimming shortened V by 3 bases and J by 5 bases, and 8 bases separated the two germline ends. The same data also contributed to another study, on yellow fever vaccine responses in identical twins.

V is TRBV20-1 and J is TRBJ2-1, with D hard to call. The sequence came from a woman between 18 and 29 years old in good health. What was sequenced was CD4+ T cells sorted from blood. CDR3: CSASMVDNEQFF. CDR3 in DNA: TGCAGTGCTAGCATGGTAGACAATGAGCAGTTCTTC.